The 14 T cell receptor beta chains given below trace back to one sample, sequenced in a study of shared clonotypes between healthy human individuals. Measured with immunoSEQ multiplex PCR; TCRdb has only the in-frame clones, and not every one. Found here are some 2,500,000 clones, around 92% of them singletons; the top ten hold around 0.35%. The sample consisted of naive CD4+ T cells from PBMCs. Subset in this sample: CD45RA+ positively selected. These receptor sequences come from a man younger than 35 in good health. Some clones in this sample may be carry-over from other donors' samples.

This chain joins TRBV4-1 and TRBJ1-4, with 9 bases matching TRBD1. V lost 3 bases to trimming and J lost 8 bases; unmatched junction nucleotides: 7. Germline V gene sequence: CDR1 MGHRA, CDR2 YSYEKL. This CDR3 is built from 15 residues. CDR3 sequence reads: CASSQEGQGYEKLFF. The CDR3 DNA sequence: TGCGCCAGCAGCCAGGAAGGACAGGGGTACGAAAAACTGTTTTTT.

This clone was seen a few times. This chain joins TRBV19 and TRBJ1-3; D unresolved. CDR1 and CDR2 (germline): LNHDA, SQIVND (reference sequence). The CDR3 has 15 amino acids. Trimming stripped 4 bases from V and 0 bases from J, with 10 bases between. The chain's CDR3 is CASSKLVYSGNTIYF. The CDR3 DNA reads as TGTGCCAGTAGTAAACTGGTTTACTCTGGAAACACCATATATTTT.

The chain combines TRBV18 with TRBJ2-5, with a tentative D call TRBD1 (5 bases). Trimming removed 6 bases from V and 2 bases from J, with 13 bases in between. The CDR3 is 14 amino acids. Germline values: CDR1 KGHSH, CDR2 LQKENI. In nucleotides, the CDR3 is TGTGCCAGCTCCGCGACAGTAAGACAAGAGACCCAGTACTTC. This codes for CASSATVRQETQYF.

This chain joins TRBV28 and TRBJ1-5, with 7 bases fitting TRBD1. The V gene end was trimmed by 1 base and the J gene end by 7 bases; junction bases not matched to a gene: 10. The CDR3 is 16 residues long. The germline V gene encodes CDR1 MDHEN and CDR2 SYDVKM. As DNA, the CDR3 is TGTGCCAGCAGTTTATTCTCCGGGACAGCGGCCCAGCCCCAGCATTTT. This gives the protein CASSLFSGTAAQPQHF.

On this clone itself: The sample has other DNA sequences that encode this CDR3 too. The gene calls are TRBV5-1 and TRBJ2-5; D gene uncertain. This CDR3 has 14 residues. V was pared by 0 bases and J by 5 bases, with 11 bases between. CDR1 SGHRS and CDR2 YFSETQ come from the germline V gene. The CDR3: CASSLGEVEETQYF. CDR3 sequence (DNA): TGCGCCAGCAGCTTGGGGGAAGTGGAGGAGACCCAGTACTTC.

The V call is TRBV19, the J call TRBJ2-2; 8 nucleotides line up with TRBD2. Per the germline V gene, CDR1 is LNHDA and CDR2 is SQIVND (reference sequence). The J segment lost 2 bases and the V segment lost 3 bases, leaving 8 bases of the junction unmatched. The CDR3 sequence is 17 residues long. CDR3 coding DNA: TGTGCCAGTAGTATCACGCGCGGGGGGTCAAACACCGGGGAGCTGTTTTTT. Amino acid sequence: CASSITRGGSNTGELFF.

This clone appeared a single time. The chain recombines TRBV27 with TRBJ2-5; D possibly corresponds to TRBD1 (6 bases). The CDR3 contains 15 residues. Germline V gives CDR1 MNHEY, CDR2 SMNVEV (reference sequence). Trimming pared 5 bases from V and 3 bases from J, leaving 16 bases between. Here the CDR3 reads CASSRTGLVEETQYF. As DNA, the CDR3 is TGTGCCAGCAGTAGAACAGGGTTGGTGGAAGAGACCCAGTACTTC.

The J gene is TRBJ2-2, the V gene TRBV5-1; possibly TRBD1 for D (6 bases). Trimming removed 3 bases at V and 4 bases at J, with 13 bases between. This CDR3 has 15 amino acids. Germline lookup yields CDR1 SGHRS and CDR2 YFSETQ. CDR3 loop: CASSYWTVSTGELFF. The CDR3 nucleotides are TGCGCCAGCAGCTATTGGACAGTATCCACCGGGGAGCTGTTTTTT.

The chain employs TRBV7-9 and TRBJ2-5; no clear D. This CDR3 is built from 14 residues. CDR1 is SEHNR, CDR2 FQNEAQ, per germline (reference sequence). The ends were cut back, 5 bases at V and 1 base at J, with 11 bases in the middle. The CDR3 is CASSPRQIQETQYF. CDR3 nucleotide sequence: TGTGCCAGCAGCCCCCGGCAGATCCAAGAGACCCAGTACTTC.

The rearrangement joins TRBV5-1 to TRBJ2-6, with D perhaps given as TRBD1 or TRBD2 (6 bases each). The CDR3 spans 16 residues. Germline V gene sequence: CDR1 SGHRS, CDR2 YFSETQ. Between the trimmed V and J ends, which lost 1 base and 2 bases, there was a span of 10 bases. The CDR3 reads CASSLTGRPGANVLTF. DNA of the CDR3: TGCGCCAGCAGCTTGACAGGGAGGCCTGGGGCCAACGTCCTGACTTTC.

This chain connects TRBV5-1 to TRBJ2-5; D is uncertain. The CDR3 is made up of 15 amino acids. Germline V lookup: CDR1 SGHRS, CDR2 YFSETQ. The V end lost 5 bases, the J end lost 1 base, and 15 bases lay between the germline ends. CDR3 sequence: CASSPLPLGQETQYF. In DNA form, the CDR3 reads TGCGCCAGCAGTCCCCTCCCCCTGGGCCAAGAGACCCAGTACTTC.

This sequence joins TRBV30 and TRBJ1-2; TRBD1 matches at 9 bases. CDR3 length: 14 residues. The V and J ends lost 3 bases and 6 bases, in that order; junction bases with no gene match: 8. The germline V gene encodes CDR1 GTSNPN and CDR2 SVGIG (reference sequence). CDR3 in amino acids: CAWSAPGQGNGYTF. The CDR3 bases are TGTGCCTGGAGCGCTCCGGGACAGGGCAATGGCTACACCTTC.

The chain is built from TRBV5-1 and TRBJ1-2; maybe TRBD1 (5 bases). V was shortened by 6 bases and J by 8 bases, with 20 bases between the two germline ends. Germline V gene data show CDR1 as SGHRS and CDR2 as YFSETQ. This CDR3 spans 14 amino acids. The CDR3 nucleotides are TGCGCCAGCACCGCCTCTGTCGGGGGTGGAGGCTACACCTTC. Amino acid sequence: CASTASVGGGGYTF.

The V gene is TRBV27, the J gene TRBJ2-3, with D perhaps TRBD2 (7 bases). V gave up 3 bases and J gave up 6 bases, with 16 bases separating them. Germline loops: CDR1 MNHEY, CDR2 SMNVEV (reference sequence). The CDR3 runs to 15 residues. The DNA of the CDR3 is TGTGCCAGCAGTTTCTACCTGGGGGGGGCGGATACGCAGTATTTT. This gives the protein CASSFYLGGADTQYF.